The 25 T cell receptor beta chains reported below all come from one sample, sequenced in a study of immune evolution from preneoplasia to lung adenocarcinoma. TCRdb's table, derived via immunoSEQ multiplex PCR, lists solely in-frame clones and lacks some. Among thousands of clones listed, 70% to 80% were seen once. The sequenced material came from FFPE minimally invasive lung adenocarcinoma tissue. The receptors here all came from a person in their 70s with lung adenocarcinoma.

The chain combines TRBV10-3 with TRBJ1-1; D perhaps matches TRBD1 (5 bases). V was pared by 7 bases and J by 5 bases, with 14 bases between. Germline V gives CDR1 ENHRY, CDR2 SYGVKD. This CDR3 spans 13 amino acids. As DNA, the CDR3 is TGTGCCATCATTGGTACAGCAGGGACTGAAGCTTTCTTT. As protein: CAIIGTAGTEAFF.

The chain uses TRBV5-1 and TRBJ2-3; 13 positions agree with TRBD2. V dropped 4 bases and J dropped 1; count of bases not matched to a gene: 6. CDR3 length: 17 residues. CDR1 is SGHRS, CDR2 YFSETQ, per germline. Written as DNA, the CDR3 is TGCGCCAGCAGCCCGTACGGACTAGCGGGGGGCACAGATACGCAGTATTTT. Amino acids: CASSPYGLAGGTDTQYF.

The genes are TRBV19 and TRBJ1-5; TRBD1 is a possible D gene (5 bases). Germline CDR1 and CDR2: LNHDA and SQIVND (reference sequence). Deletions cut 4 bases from V and 0 bases from J, with 16 bases between. This CDR3 is 17 amino acids long. The CDR3 nucleotides read TGTGCCAGTAGTACCCCCCCGGGGGGATATAGCAATCAGCCCCAGCATTTT. Translation: CASSTPPGGYSNQPQHF.

This sequence joins TRBV6-1 and TRBJ2-5; D could derive from TRBD1 or TRBD2 (5 bases each). The V end lost 2 bases, the J end lost 5 bases, and 18 bases lay between the germline ends. CDR1 MNHNS and CDR2 SASEGT come from the germline V gene. This CDR3 spans 16 amino acids. CDR3 DNA: TGTGCCAGCAGTGAACAGTCCCAGGGAAAGCGGGAGACCCAGTACTTC. Protein sequence: CASSEQSQGKRETQYF.

The rearrangement links TRBV9 to TRBJ1-2; D call uncertain. The germline CDR1 and CDR2 sequences are SGDLS and YYNGEE. The CDR3 consists of 13 residues. The germline V and J ends were trimmed by 1 base and 6 bases, with 10 bases remaining between them. The CDR3 DNA sequence: TGTGCCAGCAGCGTATCGGTTTCGGATGGCTACACCTTC. This encodes CASSVSVSDGYTF.

CDR3 sequence: CASSKGFVRSDWVTDTQYF. CDR3 nucleotides: TGTGCCAGCAGCAAAGGTTTTGTGAGAAGCGACTGGGTTACAGATACGCAGTATTTT. The chain employs TRBV21-1 and TRBJ2-3; the D call TRBD2 from the table was never checked on the DNA. TRBV21-1 is tagged as a pseudogene. The CDR3 has 19 amino acids.

This chain connects TRBV7-2 to TRBJ1-5; tentatively, D is TRBD1 (6 bases). The CDR3 consists of 14 residues. Trimming took off 5 bases at V and 6 bases at J, with 14 bases between the two ends. The V gene's germline CDR1 is SGHTA and CDR2 FQGNSA. The CDR3 DNA is TGTGCCAGCAGCCTCGGGGGGCCGGGTCAGCCCCAGCATTTT. Translation: CASSLGGPGQPQHF. The variable domain in full, with the rest retrieved from reference TRBV7-2 and TRBJ1-5, is GAGVSQSPSNKVTEKGKDVELRCDPISGHTALYWYRQSLGQGLEFLIYFQGNSAPDKSGLPSDRFSAERTGGSVSTLTIQRTQQEDSAVYLCASSLGGPGQPQHFGDGTRLSIL.

This clone was observed a handful of times. CDR3 in amino acids: CASSLAQETQYF. The CDR3 region has the DNA TGTGCCAGCAGCTTAGCGCAAGAGACCCAGTACTTC. V gene TRBV7-6 combines with J gene TRBJ2-5; unclear D gene. This CDR3 is built from 12 residues. The V gene's germline CDR1 is SGHVS and CDR2 FNYEAQ. V was clipped by 0 bases and J by 2 bases, with 1 base between them.

The V call is TRBV29-1, the J call TRBJ2-1; TRBD2 matches 10 bases. Germline CDR1 SQVTM, CDR2 ANQGSEA. The CDR3 has 16 amino acids. J was trimmed by 5 bases and V by 7 bases; bases with no gene match: 14. The CDR3 coding sequence is TGCAGCGCCTCAACGAGCGGGAGGGGACTCCACAATGAGCAGTTCTTC. This translates into CSASTSGRGLHNEQFF.

The chain joins TRBV10-3 to TRBJ2-5; TRBD2 aligns across 7 bases. This CDR3 is built from 14 residues. J lost 5 bases, V lost 6 bases, and 9 bases had no gene match. Germline CDR1 and CDR2: ENHRY and SYGVKD. CDR3 in DNA: TGTGCCATCAGGAGGGAAGCTAGCGGCGAGACCCAGTACTTC. Translated: CAIRREASGETQYF.

This chain uses TRBV19 with TRBJ1-1; D not resolved. The CDR3 runs 14 residues. The germline CDR1 and CDR2 sequences are LNHDA and SQIVND (reference sequence). V was shortened by 6 bases and J by 1 base, with 12 bases between the two germline ends. CDR3 amino acids: CASRRVPQNTEAFF. The CDR3 DNA reads TGTGCCAGTAGAAGGGTTCCGCAGAACACTGAAGCTTTCTTT.

The genes are TRBV2 and TRBJ2-1; D is possibly TRBD2 (5 bases). In germline, CDR1 is SNHLY, CDR2 FYNNEI. The germline V and J ends were trimmed by 6 bases and 0 bases, with 18 bases remaining between them. The CDR3 consists of 17 residues. CDR3 DNA: TGTGCCAGCAGGACCGCAGAGGGCTCAAGCTCCTACAATGAGCAGTTCTTC. This translates into CASRTAEGSSSYNEQFF.

Within the sample, this clone is medium-sized. V usage is TRBV11-1 and J usage is TRBJ2-3; 7 positions match TRBD2. The trim removed 8 bases at V and 6 bases at J, leaving 17 bases unmatched. CDR3 length equals 16 residues. Germline CDR1 and CDR2: SGHAT and FQDESV (reference sequence). The CDR3 bases are TGTGCCAGCGACGCATGGCGCCTAGCGGAGTGGGATACGCAGTATTTT. It specifies CASDAWRLAEWDTQYF.

The chain joins TRBV10-1 to TRBJ2-7; no clear D. Germline loops: CDR1 WNHNN, CDR2 SYGVQD (reference sequence). V lost 0 bases and J lost 9, with 15 bases in between. This CDR3 comprises 14 residues. The CDR3 DNA reads TGCGCCAGCAGTGAGTCTGGAAAGCTTCTATGGCAGTACTTC. The encoded protein is CASSESGKLLWQYF.

V usage is TRBV5-1 and J usage is TRBJ2-3, with D tentatively TRBD2 (6 bases). The V and J ends lost 4 bases and 3 bases respectively, with 18 bases between them. CDR3 length equals 16 residues. Germline lookup yields CDR1 SGHRS and CDR2 YFSETQ. CDR3 coding DNA: TGCGCCAGCAGCGCTACTCCGGGGGTGGGTACAGATACGCAGTATTTT. Translated, it gives CASSATPGVGTDTQYF.

V gene TRBV29-1 combines with J gene TRBJ2-7; D remains ambiguous. The CDR3 loop spans 11 amino acids. CDR1 and CDR2 (germline): SQVTM, ANQGSEA. V lost 5 bases to trimming and J lost 3 bases, with 8 bases between them. CDR3 nucleotides: TGCAGCGTTCTGGGCAACTACGAGCAGTACTTC. It is translated as CSVLGNYEQYF.

By frequency in the sample, this clone is large. The genes are TRBV6-4 and TRBJ2-5; maybe TRBD1 (5 bases). The CDR3 consists of 13 residues. V dropped 5 bases and J dropped 4 bases, with 11 bases sitting between them. Per germline, CDR1 MRHNA and CDR2 SNTAGT. CDR3 residues: CASSWRQGETQYF. In nucleotides, the CDR3 is TGTGCCAGCAGTTGGCGTCAGGGAGAGACCCAGTACTTC.

The V call is TRBV9, the J call TRBJ1-2, with a possible D match to TRBD1 (5 bases). Germline V gives CDR1 SGDLS, CDR2 YYNGEE. The CDR3 has 17 amino acids. Trimming cost V 0 bases and J 3 bases, with 18 bases left between them. The CDR3, as DNA: TGTGCCAGCAGCGTAGGCGGGACCGCCCGGGGGGACTATGGCTACACCTTC. Translation: CASSVGGTARGDYGYTF.

In its sample, this clone was seen a few times. The chain joins TRBV28 to TRBJ1-2, with D maybe TRBD1 (5 bases). V lost 5 bases and J lost 7, with 11 bases in between. Germline lookup yields CDR1 MDHEN and CDR2 SYDVKM. There are 12 residues in the CDR3. CDR3 protein: CASSRGARGYTF. The CDR3 DNA is TGTGCCAGCAGTCGTGGGGCTCGTGGCTACACCTTC.

The rearrangement links TRBV2 to TRBJ2-7, with TRBD2 matching 7 bases. The CDR3 covers 15 residues. The ends lost 3 bases at V and 3 bases at J; junction bases unmatched: 8. The germline CDR1 and CDR2 sequences are SNHLY and FYNNEI. The CDR3 loop is CASSEGGSGFYEQYF. As DNA, the CDR3 is TGTGCCAGCAGTGAGGGCGGGAGCGGCTTCTACGAGCAGTACTTC.

V is TRBV30 and J is TRBJ1-5; 7 bases align to TRBD1. This CDR3 spans 12 amino acids. Germline-derived CDR1 and CDR2 are GTSNPN and SVGIG (reference sequence). V lost 5 bases, J lost 6 bases, and 4 bases stayed unmatched. The CDR3 here is CAWRQGGQPQHF. CDR3 bases: TGTGCCTGGCGACAGGGCGGTCAGCCCCAGCATTTT.

The chain links TRBV6-5 to TRBJ1-1, with a weak D call TRBD1 (5 bases). The CDR3 contains 14 residues. Germline CDR1 is MNHEY and CDR2 is SVGAGI. The V end lost 2 bases, the J end lost 8 bases, and 15 bases lay between the germline ends. The CDR3 nucleotides read TGTGCCAGCAGTTACAATCCCGGGGCCAGGGAAGCTTTCTTT. Translation gives CASSYNPGAREAFF.

The J gene is TRBJ1-4, the V gene TRBV9; a weak D match, TRBD1 (6 bases). V shed 0 bases and J shed 7 bases, with 13 bases lying between them. Germline lookup yields CDR1 SGDLS and CDR2 YYNGEE. The CDR3 sequence is 15 residues long. Here the CDR3 DNA reads TGTGCCAGCAGCGTAGAAGGAGGGGGAGGTGAAAAACTGTTTTTT. Protein: CASSVEGGGGEKLFF.

The genes are TRBV2 and TRBJ2-1; D gene unclear. This CDR3 spans 16 amino acids. CDR1 and CDR2 (germline): SNHLY, FYNNEI. V was cut by 7 bases and J by 3 bases, with 19 bases left in between. CDR3 amino acids: CASTIPSARLYNEQFF. The CDR3 nucleotides read TGTGCCAGCACTATTCCCTCAGCACGCCTCTACAATGAGCAGTTCTTC.

This clone was seen a single time. The chain couples TRBV11-3 to TRBJ2-1, with D perhaps matching TRBD2 (6 bases). Germline assignment: CDR1 SGHNT and CDR2 YENEEA. V lost 5 bases to trimming and J lost 6 bases, with 26 bases between them. The CDR3 runs 18 residues. CDR3 nucleotides: TGTGCCAGCAGCCAGAGCTTGGTGCGGGGCGGGACCTCCAATGAGCAGTTCTTC. Translated, it gives CASSQSLVRGGTSNEQFF.